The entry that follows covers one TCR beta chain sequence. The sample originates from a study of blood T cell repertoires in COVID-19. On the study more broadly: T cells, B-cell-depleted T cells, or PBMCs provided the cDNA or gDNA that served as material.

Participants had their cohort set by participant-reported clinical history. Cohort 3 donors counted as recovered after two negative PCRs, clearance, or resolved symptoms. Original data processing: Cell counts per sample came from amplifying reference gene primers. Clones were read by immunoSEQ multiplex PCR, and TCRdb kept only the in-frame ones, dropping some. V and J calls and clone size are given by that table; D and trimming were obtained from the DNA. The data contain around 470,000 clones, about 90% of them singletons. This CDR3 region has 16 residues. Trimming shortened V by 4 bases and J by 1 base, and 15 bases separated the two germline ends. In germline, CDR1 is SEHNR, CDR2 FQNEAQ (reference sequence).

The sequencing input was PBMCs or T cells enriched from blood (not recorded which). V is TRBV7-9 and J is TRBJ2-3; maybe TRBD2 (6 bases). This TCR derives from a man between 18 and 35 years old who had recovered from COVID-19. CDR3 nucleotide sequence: TGTGCCAGCAGCTCCGGACCCGGCGGGGGCACAGATACGCAGTATTTT. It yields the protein CASSSGPGGGTDTQYF.